These T cell receptor beta chains were read from a single sample in a study of control samples from healthy donors and cancer patients. Here immunoSEQ multiplex PCR was the method, and the copy in TCRdb shows in-frame clones only, minus some. Of about 140,000 clones listed, approximately 94% are singletons. Material for sequencing was blood. These receptors all stem from a man aged 40-55 years in good health. CDR3s include the opening cysteine and the closing phenylalanine or tryptophan.

>TRBV19|TRBJ1-5
CASSIDGAFNQPQHF
>TRBV29-1|TRBJ2-3
CSVEVRRDTQYF
>TRBV11-2|TRBJ1-2
CASSYLSAGPKGYTF
>TRBV5-6|TRBJ2-1
CASSLKGRGDYNEQFF
>TRBV24-1|TRBJ1-2
CATSEQGARGYTF
>TRBV4-1|TRBJ2-5
CASSQEGAQETQYF
>TRBV5-5|TRBJ1-1
CASSLATEAFF
>TRBV18|TRBJ1-2
CASSPPVEVGRYGYTF
>TRBV10-3|TRBJ1-5
CAISRIGVSEQPQHF
>TRBV6-5|TRBJ1-3
CASSYSDRGNTIYF
>TRBV4-1|TRBJ2-7
CASSPSGGSHTYEQYF
>TRBV7-8|TRBJ1-5
CASSLVPGDFNSNQPQHF